This is a list of T cell receptor beta chains from one sample in a study of PD-L1 blockade in urothelial cancer. Measured with immunoSEQ multiplex PCR; TCRdb has only the in-frame clones, and not every one. The table records 24,000 or so clones, more than 70% of them present only once. Sample: PBMCs, taken around atezolizumab (anti-PD-L1) treatment. Receptors were obtained from a man aged 65 to 79 with urothelial cancer. Both conserved end residues are part of each CDR3. A D gene is named only where the DNA matches it firmly. Size tells how often a clone was seen (once, few, many) or the class of an expanded clone, and some rows leave it out.

len	j_gene	abundance	d_gene	v_gene	CDR3nt	CDR3aa
15	TRBJ2-7	.	TRBD2	TRBV18	TGTGCCAGCTGCCCTAGCGGGAGGCCGGGGTACGAGCAGTACTTC	CASCPSGRPGYEQYF
14	TRBJ2-1	.	TRBD2	TRBV5-1	TGCGCCAGCAGCTCTGGGACTAGCGGGGATGAGCAGTTCTTC	CASSSGTSGDEQFF
15	TRBJ2-1	.	TRBD1	TRBV6-6	TGTGCCAGCACTCTCCGACAGGGGTTCTACAATGAGCAGTTCTTC	CASTLRQGFYNEQFF
13	TRBJ2-2	.	.	TRBV25-1	TGTGCCAGCGGCCCCCTCGTCACCGGGGAGCTGTTTTTT	CASGPLVTGELFF
16	TRBJ1-2	few	TRBD1	TRBV4-3	TGCGCCAGCAGCCAAGATCTGGGACAGGCGAACTATGGCTACACCTTC	CASSQDLGQANYGYTF
15	TRBJ2-1	.	.	TRBV28	TGTGCCAGCAGTTTAACGAGGGGGTGGAACAATGAGCAGTTCTTC	CASSLTRGWNNEQFF
15	TRBJ1-5	.	.	TRBV6-5	TGTGCCAGCAGTTACTCCGTAACAGGCAATCAGCCCCAGCATTTT	CASSYSVTGNQPQHF
13	TRBJ2-1	.	.	TRBV18	TGTGCCAGCTCACCACTGAAGGACTCCGAAAAGTTCTTC	CASSPLKDSEKFF
15	TRBJ1-1	.	.	TRBV10-2	TGCGCCAGCAGAGATGGGACACTCTCTTTCTCTGAAGCTTTCTTT	CASRDGTLSFSEAFF
13	TRBJ1-1	few	.	TRBV5-6	TGTGCCAGCAGCTCTCCTACAGGTGGGGGGGCTTTCTTT	CASSSPTGGGAFF
14	TRBJ2-7	.	.	TRBV28	TGTGCCAGCAGCAAAGGGGGTTCTTCCTACGAGCAGTACTTC	CASSKGGSSYEQYF
15	TRBJ2-1	.	TRBD2	TRBV15	TGTGCCACCAGCCCTTTTAGCGGGGCCTACAATGAGCAGTTCTTC	CATSPFSGAYNEQFF
17	TRBJ2-1	.	TRBD2	TRBV11-1	TGTGCCAGCAGCTTAGAGGGCGGGAGGAGCTCCTACAATGAGCAGTTCTTC	CASSLEGGRSSYNEQFF
16	TRBJ2-1	.	TRBD2	TRBV28	TGTGCCAGCAGTAGGACTAGCGGGACCGTCTACAATGAGCAGTTCTTC	CASSRTSGTVYNEQFF
15	TRBJ1-1	.	.	TRBV11-2	TGTGCCAGCAGCTTAGTGTTTGAGACAGGCGCTGAAGCTTTCTTT	CASSLVFETGAEAFF
14	TRBJ1-6	once	TRBD1	TRBV27	TGTGCCAGCAGTCGGGGGACAGGGCCAACACCCCTCCACTTT	CASSRGTGPTPLHF
16	TRBJ2-3	.	.	TRBV15	TGTGCCACCAGCAGAGATTCAAGGGGTAACGCAGATACGCAGTATTTT	CATSRDSRGNADTQYF
13	TRBJ1-2	.	.	TRBV18	TGTGCCAGCTCACCAGATGTGAGGTCCGGCTACACCTTC	CASSPDVRSGYTF
15	TRBJ2-5	.	.	TRBV13	TGTGCCAGCAGCCCTTCTGGGGGAGGAGGCGAGACCCAGTACTTC	CASSPSGGGGETQYF
17	TRBJ1-4	.	.	TRBV11-2	TGTGCCAGCAGCTTAGTAGGGAGCGTTCTGGTAAATGAAAAACTGTTTTTT	CASSLVGSVLVNEKLFF
17	TRBJ1-1	few	.	TRBV4-2	TGTGCCAGCAGCCTCTATCTCAGAAGTGGGGGGGACACTGAAGCTTTCTTT	CASSLYLRSGGDTEAFF
16	TRBJ2-7	.	TRBD1	TRBV9	TGTGCCAGCAGCCTTCAGGGGGACAGGGGGACCTACGAGCAGTACTTC	CASSLQGDRGTYEQYF
16	TRBJ2-2	.	.	TRBV28	TGTGCCAGCAGCCCGGCCTTGGACACTAACACCGGGGAGCTGTTTTTT	CASSPALDTNTGELFF
16	TRBJ2-1	.	TRBD2	TRBV6-1	TGTGCCAGCAGTGAAGAGGAACTTTCCCCCGGGAGGGAGCAGTTCTTC	CASSEEELSPGREQFF
13	TRBJ2-7	once	.	TRBV4-1	TGCGCCAGCAGCCCCTCAGGCGATTACGAGCAGTACTTC	CASSPSGDYEQYF
11	TRBJ2-1	.	.	TRBV13	TGTGCCAGCAGGCGGGGACTTGAGAGGTTCTTC	CASRRGLERFF
15	TRBJ2-2	.	TRBD1	TRBV6-1	TGTGCCAGCAAATCGGGACAGGGGGTCGCCGGGGAGCTGTTTTTT	CASKSGQGVAGELFF
14	TRBJ2-7	.	TRBD1	TRBV10-3	TGTGCCATCAGCCAGACAGGGGGAGGGGGCGAGCAGTACTTC	CAISQTGGGGEQYF
17	TRBJ2-3	.	TRBD2	TRBV6-1	TGTGCCAGCAGTGAAGGGGCTAGCGGGCCCAGCACAGATACGCAGTATTTT	CASSEGASGPSTDTQYF
15	TRBJ1-2	.	.	TRBV5-1	TGCGCCAGCAGCTGGACCGGACAGAGCGCGTATGGCTACACCTTC	CASSWTGQSAYGYTF